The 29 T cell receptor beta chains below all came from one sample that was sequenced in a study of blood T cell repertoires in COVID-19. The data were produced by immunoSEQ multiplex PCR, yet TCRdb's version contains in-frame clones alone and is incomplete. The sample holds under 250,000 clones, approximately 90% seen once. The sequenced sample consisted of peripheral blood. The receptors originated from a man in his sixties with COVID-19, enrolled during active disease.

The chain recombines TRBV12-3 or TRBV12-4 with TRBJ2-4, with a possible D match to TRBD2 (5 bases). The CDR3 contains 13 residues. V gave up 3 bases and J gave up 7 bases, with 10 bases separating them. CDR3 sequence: CASSFEGRNIQYF. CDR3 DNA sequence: TGTGCCAGCAGTTTTGAGGGCCGGAACATTCAGTACTTC.

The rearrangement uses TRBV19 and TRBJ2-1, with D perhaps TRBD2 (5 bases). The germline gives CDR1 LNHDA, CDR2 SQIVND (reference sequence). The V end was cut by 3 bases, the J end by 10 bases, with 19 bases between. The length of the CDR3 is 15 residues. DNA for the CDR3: TGTGCCAGTAGTATGAGAGCAGGACTCGCCCGAGAGCAGTTCTTC. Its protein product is CASSMRAGLAREQFF.

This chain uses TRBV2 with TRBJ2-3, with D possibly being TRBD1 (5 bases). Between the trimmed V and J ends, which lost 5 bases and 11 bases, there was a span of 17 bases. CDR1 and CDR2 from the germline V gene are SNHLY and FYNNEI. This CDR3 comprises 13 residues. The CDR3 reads CASSPGAPSMQYF. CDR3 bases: TGTGCCAGCAGTCCTGGGGCCCCCAGTATGCAGTATTTT.

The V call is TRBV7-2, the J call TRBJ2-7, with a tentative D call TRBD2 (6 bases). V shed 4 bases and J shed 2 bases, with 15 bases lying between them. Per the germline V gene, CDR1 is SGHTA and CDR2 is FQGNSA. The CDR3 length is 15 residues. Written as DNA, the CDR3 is TGTGCCAGCAGCTCCTCCGGGACTGGCACCTACGAGCAGTACTTC. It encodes CASSSSGTGTYEQYF.

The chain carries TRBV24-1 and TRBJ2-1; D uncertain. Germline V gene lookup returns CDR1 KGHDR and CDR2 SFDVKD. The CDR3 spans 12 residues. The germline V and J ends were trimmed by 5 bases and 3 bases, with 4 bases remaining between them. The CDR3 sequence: CATSASYNEQFF. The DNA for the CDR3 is TGTGCCACCAGTGCCAGCTACAATGAGCAGTTCTTC.

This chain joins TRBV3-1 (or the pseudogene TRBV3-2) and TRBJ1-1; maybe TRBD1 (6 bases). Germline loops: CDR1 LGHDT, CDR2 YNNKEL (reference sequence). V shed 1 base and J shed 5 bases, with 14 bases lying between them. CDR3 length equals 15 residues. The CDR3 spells CASSQGLGAGTEAFF. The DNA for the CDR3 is TGTGCCAGCAGCCAAGGTTTGGGGGCTGGGACTGAAGCTTTCTTT.

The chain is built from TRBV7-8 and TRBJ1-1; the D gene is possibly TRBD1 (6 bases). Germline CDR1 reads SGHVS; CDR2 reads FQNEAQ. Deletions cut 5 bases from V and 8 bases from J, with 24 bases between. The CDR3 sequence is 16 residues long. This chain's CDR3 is CASSPRAGASMLEAFF. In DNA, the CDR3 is TGTGCCAGCAGCCCCCGAGCGGGGGCAAGTATGCTGGAAGCTTTCTTT.

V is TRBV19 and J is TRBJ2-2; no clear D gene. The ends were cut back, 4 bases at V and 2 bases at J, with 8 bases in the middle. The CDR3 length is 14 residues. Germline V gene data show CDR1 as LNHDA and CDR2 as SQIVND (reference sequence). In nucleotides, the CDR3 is TGTGCCAGTAGTACCCGACTTAACACCGGGGAGCTGTTTTTT. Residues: CASSTRLNTGELFF.

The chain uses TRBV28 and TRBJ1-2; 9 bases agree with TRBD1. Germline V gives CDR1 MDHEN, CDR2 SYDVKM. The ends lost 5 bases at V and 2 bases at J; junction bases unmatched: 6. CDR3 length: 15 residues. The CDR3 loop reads CASSDYRGRNYGYTF. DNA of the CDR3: TGTGCCAGCAGTGACTACAGGGGGCGGAACTATGGCTACACCTTC.

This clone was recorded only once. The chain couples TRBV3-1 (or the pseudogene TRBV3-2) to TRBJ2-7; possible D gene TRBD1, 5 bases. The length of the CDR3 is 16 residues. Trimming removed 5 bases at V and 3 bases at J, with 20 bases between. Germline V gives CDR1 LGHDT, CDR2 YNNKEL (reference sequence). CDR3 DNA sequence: TGTGCCAGCAGCGCCGACCTGGGGCGTGATGGCTACGAGCAGTACTTC. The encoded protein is CASSADLGRDGYEQYF.

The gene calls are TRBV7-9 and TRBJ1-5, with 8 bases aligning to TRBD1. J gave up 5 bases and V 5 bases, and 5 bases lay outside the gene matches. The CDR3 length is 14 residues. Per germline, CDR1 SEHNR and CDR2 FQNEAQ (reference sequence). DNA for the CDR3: TGTGCCAGCAGCCCAGCAGGGGGCGATCAGCCCCAGCATTTT. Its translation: CASSPAGGDQPQHF.

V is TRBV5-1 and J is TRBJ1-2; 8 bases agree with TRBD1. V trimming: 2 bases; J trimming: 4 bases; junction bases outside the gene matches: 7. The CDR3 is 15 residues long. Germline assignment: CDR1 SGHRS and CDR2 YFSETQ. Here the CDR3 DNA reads TGCGCCAGCAGCTTATCAGGGGGCGCGGGCTATGGCTACACCTTC. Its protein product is CASSLSGGAGYGYTF.

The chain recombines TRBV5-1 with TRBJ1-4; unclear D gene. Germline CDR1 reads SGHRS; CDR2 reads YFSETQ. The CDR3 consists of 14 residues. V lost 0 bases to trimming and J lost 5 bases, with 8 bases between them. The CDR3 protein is CASSLDTLNEKLFF. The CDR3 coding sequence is TGCGCCAGCAGCTTGGACACGCTCAATGAAAAACTGTTTTTT.

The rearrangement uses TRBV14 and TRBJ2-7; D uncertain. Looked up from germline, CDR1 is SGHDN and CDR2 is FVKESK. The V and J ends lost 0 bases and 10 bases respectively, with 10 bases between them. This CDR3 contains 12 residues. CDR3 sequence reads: CASSQDRDSQYF. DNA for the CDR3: TGTGCCAGCAGCCAAGATCGCGACTCCCAGTACTTC.

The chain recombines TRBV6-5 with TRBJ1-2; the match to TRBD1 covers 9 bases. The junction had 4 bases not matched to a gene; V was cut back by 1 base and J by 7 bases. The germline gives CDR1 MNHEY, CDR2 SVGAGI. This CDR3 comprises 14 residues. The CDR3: CASSYWTGAAGYTF. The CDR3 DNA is TGTGCCAGCAGTTACTGGACAGGGGCTGCTGGCTACACCTTC.

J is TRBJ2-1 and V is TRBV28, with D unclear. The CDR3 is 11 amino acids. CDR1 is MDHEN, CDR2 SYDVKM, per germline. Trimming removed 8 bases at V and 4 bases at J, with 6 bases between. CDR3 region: CASGLYNEQFF. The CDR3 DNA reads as TGTGCCAGCGGCCTGTACAATGAGCAGTTCTTC.

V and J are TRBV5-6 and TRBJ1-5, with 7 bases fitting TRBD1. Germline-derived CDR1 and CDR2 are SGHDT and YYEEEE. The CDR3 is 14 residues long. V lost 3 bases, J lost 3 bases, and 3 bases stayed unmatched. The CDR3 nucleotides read TGTGCCAGCAGCTCGGACAGGATCAATCAGCCCCAGCATTTT. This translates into CASSSDRINQPQHF.

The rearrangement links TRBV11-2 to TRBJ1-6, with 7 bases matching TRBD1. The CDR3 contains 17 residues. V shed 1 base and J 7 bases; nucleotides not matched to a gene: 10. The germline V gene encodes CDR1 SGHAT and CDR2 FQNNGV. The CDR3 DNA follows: TGTGCCAGCAGCTTAGGCCCCCGAGGGACAGCAAATTCACCCCTCCACTTT. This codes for CASSLGPRGTANSPLHF.

CDR3 sequence: CASSLSLEQSNQPQHF. DNA of the CDR3: TGTGCCAGCAGCTTGTCCCTTGAGCAAAGCAATCAGCCCCAGCATTTT. The chain joins TRBV7-9 to TRBJ1-5, with D hard to call. The germline gives CDR1 SEHNR, CDR2 FQNEAQ (reference sequence). V lost 3 bases and J lost 1, with 13 bases in between. The CDR3 has 16 amino acids.

CDR3 loop: CASSVGSGGQGNNSPLHF. The DNA of the CDR3 is TGTGCCAGCAGCGTAGGATCAGGGGGACAGGGGAATAATTCACCCCTCCACTTT. This chain joins TRBV9 and TRBJ1-6; the match to TRBD1 covers 10 bases. The germline CDR1 and CDR2 sequences are SGDLS and YYNGEE. The CDR3 has 18 amino acids. V dropped 0 bases and J dropped 5; count of bases not matched to a gene: 8.

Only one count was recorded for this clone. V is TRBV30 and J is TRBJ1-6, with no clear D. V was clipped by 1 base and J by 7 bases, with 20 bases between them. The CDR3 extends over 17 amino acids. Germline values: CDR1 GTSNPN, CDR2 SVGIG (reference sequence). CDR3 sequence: CAWSARLRSKPNSPLHF. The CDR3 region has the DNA TGTGCCTGGAGTGCTCGTTTGAGGAGCAAACCGAATTCACCCCTCCACTTT.

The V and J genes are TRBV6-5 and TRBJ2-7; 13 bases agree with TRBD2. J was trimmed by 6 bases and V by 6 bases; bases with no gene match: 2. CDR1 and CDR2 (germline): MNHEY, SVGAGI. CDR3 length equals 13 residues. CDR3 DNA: TGTGCCAGCAGGACTAGCGGGAGGTCCGAGCAGTACTTC. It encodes CASRTSGRSEQYF.

CDR3 nucleotide sequence: TGCGCCAGCAGCCCAGACAGACAAGAGACCCAGTACTTC. Translation gives CASSPDRQETQYF. This chain uses TRBV5-1 with TRBJ2-5, with D perhaps TRBD1 (5 bases). The CDR3 length is 13 residues. Germline CDR1 SGHRS, CDR2 YFSETQ. Trimming removed 4 bases from V and 2 bases from J, with 9 bases in between.

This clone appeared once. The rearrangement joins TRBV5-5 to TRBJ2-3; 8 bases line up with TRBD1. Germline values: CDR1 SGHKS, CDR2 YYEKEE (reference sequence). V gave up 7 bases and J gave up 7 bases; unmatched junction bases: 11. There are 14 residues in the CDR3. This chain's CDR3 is CASYDRGLGHTQYF. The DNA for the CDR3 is TGTGCCAGCTACGACAGGGGCTTAGGCCATACGCAGTATTTT.

The CDR3 DNA sequence: TGCGCCAGCAGCACTCCCGGGATACCCGCGGTGGGCTACACCTTC. This encodes CASSTPGIPAVGYTF. The chain combines TRBV4-3 with TRBJ1-2; D gene uncertain. Trimming took 5 bases from V and 8 from J, leaving 21 bases between them. The V gene's germline CDR1 is LGHNA and CDR2 YSLEER. The CDR3 runs to 15 residues.

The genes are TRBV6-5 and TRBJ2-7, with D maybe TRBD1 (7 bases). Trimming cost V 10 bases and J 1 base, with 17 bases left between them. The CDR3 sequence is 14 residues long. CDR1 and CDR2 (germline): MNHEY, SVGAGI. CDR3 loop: CATKRQGGSYEQYF. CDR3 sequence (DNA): TGTGCCACCAAGAGACAGGGAGGATCCTACGAGCAGTACTTC.

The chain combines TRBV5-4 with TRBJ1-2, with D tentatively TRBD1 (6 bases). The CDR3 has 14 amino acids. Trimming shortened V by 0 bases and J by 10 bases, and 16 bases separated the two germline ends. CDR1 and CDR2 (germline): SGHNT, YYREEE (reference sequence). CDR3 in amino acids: CASSLVKGEVDYTF. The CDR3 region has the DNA TGTGCCAGCAGCTTGGTCAAGGGGGAAGTCGACTACACCTTC.

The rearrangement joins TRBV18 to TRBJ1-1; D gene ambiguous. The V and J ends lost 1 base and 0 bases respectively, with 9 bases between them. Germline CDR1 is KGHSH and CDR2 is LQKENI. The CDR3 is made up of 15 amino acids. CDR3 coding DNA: TGTGCCAGCTCACCACTTACGACACTGAACACTGAAGCTTTCTTT. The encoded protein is CASSPLTTLNTEAFF. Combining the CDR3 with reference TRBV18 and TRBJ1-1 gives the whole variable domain NAGVMQNPRHLVRRRGQEARLRCSPMKGHSHVYWYRQLPEEGLKFMVYLQKENIIDESGMPKERFSAEFPKEGPSILRIQQVVRGDSAAYFCASSPLTTLNTEAFFGQGTRLTVV.

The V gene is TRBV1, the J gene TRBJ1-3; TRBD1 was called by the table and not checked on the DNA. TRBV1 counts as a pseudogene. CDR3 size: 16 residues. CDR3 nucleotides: TGCACCAGCAGCCACCGGGACAGGGAGGCTGGAAACACCATATATTTT. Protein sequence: CTSSHRDREAGNTIYF.